This is a list of T cell receptor beta chains from one sample in a study of blood T cells in healthy people across ages. In TCRdb, the 5' RACE reads were re-called with MiXCR into one record per CDR3 protein. This sample yields some 1,800,000 distinct CDR3 sequences, of which about 39% are seen a single time; about 23% belongs to the top ten. Sequencing was done on a sample of blood. These receptors all stem from a human donor in good health. The CDR3 runs from the conserved cysteine through the conserved F or W. Fields, in order: CDR3 length, J gene, clone size, D gene, V gene, CDR3 protein, CDR3 DNA. The D gene is left open where the match is weak. Size tells how often a clone was seen (once, few, many) or the class of an expanded clone, and some rows leave it out.

cdr3_length: 16; j_call: TRBJ1-1; clone_size: NA; d_call: NA; v_call: TRBV20-1; cdr3_aa: CSARWALGGQDTEAFF; cdr3_nt: TGCAGTGCTAGATGGGCCCTGGGGGGCCAGGACACTGAAGCTTTCTTT
cdr3_length: 15; j_call: TRBJ1-5; clone_size: few; d_call: TRBD1; v_call: TRBV20-1; cdr3_aa: CSALDRVEGNQPQHF; cdr3_nt: TGCAGTGCGCTCGACAGGGTGGAGGGCAATCAGCCCCAGCATTTT
cdr3_length: 11; j_call: TRBJ1-5; clone_size: NA; d_call: NA; v_call: TRBV29-1; cdr3_aa: CSVGEGQPQHF; cdr3_nt: TGCAGCGTTGGGGAAGGCCAGCCCCAGCATTTT
cdr3_length: 17; j_call: TRBJ2-1; clone_size: NA; d_call: NA; v_call: TRBV7-9; cdr3_aa: CASSLGDWRISYNEQFF; cdr3_nt: TGTGCCAGCAGCTTAGGGGATTGGCGGATCTCCTACAATGAGCAGTTCTTC
cdr3_length: 14; j_call: TRBJ2-3; clone_size: few; d_call: NA; v_call: TRBV12-5; cdr3_aa: CASGLVDYTDTQYF; cdr3_nt: TGTGCTAGTGGTTTGGTAGACTACACAGATACGCAGTATTTT
cdr3_length: 11; j_call: TRBJ1-1; clone_size: NA; d_call: NA; v_call: TRBV7-9; cdr3_aa: CASSSLGPAFF; cdr3_nt: TGTGCCAGCAGCTCACTGGGACCAGCTTTCTTT
cdr3_length: 16; j_call: TRBJ2-2; clone_size: NA; d_call: TRBD2; v_call: TRBV11-2; cdr3_aa: CASTFGLAGGTGELFF; cdr3_nt: TGTGCCAGCACCTTCGGACTAGCGGGGGGTACCGGGGAGCTGTTTTTT
cdr3_length: 13; j_call: TRBJ1-1; clone_size: few; d_call: NA; v_call: TRBV5-1; cdr3_aa: CASSPLGNAEAFF; cdr3_nt: TGCGCCAGCAGCCCCCTCGGGAACGCTGAAGCTTTCTTT
cdr3_length: 14; j_call: TRBJ1-2; clone_size: NA; d_call: TRBD1; v_call: TRBV4-3; cdr3_aa: CASSQDRDWYGYTF; cdr3_nt: TGCGCCAGCAGCCAGGACAGGGATTGGTATGGCTACACCTTC
cdr3_length: 12; j_call: TRBJ2-7; clone_size: few; d_call: TRBD2; v_call: TRBV29-1; cdr3_aa: CSVTRGGDEQYF; cdr3_nt: TGCAGCGTCACACGGGGGGGCGACGAGCAGTACTTC
cdr3_length: 11; j_call: TRBJ1-2; clone_size: few; d_call: NA; v_call: TRBV7-9; cdr3_aa: CASGTGGGYTF; cdr3_nt: TGTGCCAGCGGTACGGGTGGAGGCTACACCTTC
cdr3_length: 16; j_call: TRBJ2-6; clone_size: NA; d_call: NA; v_call: TRBV5-1; cdr3_aa: CASSFVYGSGANVLTF; cdr3_nt: TGCGCCAGCAGCTTCGTTTACGGGTCTGGGGCCAACGTCCTGACTTTC
cdr3_length: 16; j_call: TRBJ2-7; clone_size: NA; d_call: TRBD2; v_call: TRBV27; cdr3_aa: CASSLSGGLAAHEQYF; cdr3_nt: TGTGCCAGCAGTTTATCGGGGGGACTAGCTGCTCACGAGCAGTACTTC
cdr3_length: 15; j_call: TRBJ2-2; clone_size: NA; d_call: TRBD2; v_call: TRBV30; cdr3_aa: CAWSVLAGGPGELFF; cdr3_nt: TGTGCCTGGAGTGTACTAGCGGGGGGGCCCGGGGAGTTGTTTTTT
cdr3_length: 12; j_call: TRBJ1-1; clone_size: few; d_call: NA; v_call: TRBV5-5; cdr3_aa: CASSPRNSEAFF; cdr3_nt: TGTGCCAGCAGCCCGAGAAATTCCGAAGCTTTCTTT
cdr3_length: 14; j_call: TRBJ2-4; clone_size: few; d_call: TRBD2; v_call: TRBV12-3/TRBV12-4; cdr3_aa: CASRRSGGADIQYF; cdr3_nt: TGTGCCAGCAGACGCTCCGGGGGGGCGGACATTCAGTACTTC
cdr3_length: 15; j_call: TRBJ1-5; clone_size: NA; d_call: TRBD1; v_call: TRBV4-2; cdr3_aa: CASNQTGTVYQPQHF; cdr3_nt: TGTGCCAGCAACCAGACCGGGACAGTATATCAGCCCCAGCATTTT